The rows below give T cell receptor beta chains drawn from one sample of a study of blood T cell repertoires in COVID-19. The protocol was immunoSEQ multiplex PCR, while the TCRdb copy is restricted to in-frame clones and leaves out a portion. The sample shows tens of thousands of clones, roughly 90% of them seen only once. Sequencing input: peripheral blood. All receptors derive from an elderly woman with COVID-19, enrolled during active disease. Each CDR3 is given with its conserved first and last residue. Fields, in order: V gene, CDR3 length, D gene, clone size, J gene, CDR3 DNA, CDR3 protein. A D gene is named only where the DNA matches it firmly. The size entry is marked missing in some rows and otherwise reads once, few, many or a size class.

V gene: TRBV6-2/TRBV6-3; CDR3 length: 14; D gene: TRBD1; clone size: .; J gene: TRBJ1-1; CDR3 DNA: TGTGCCAGCAGTTACGACAGGGGCGGGACTGAAGCTTTCTTT; CDR3 protein: CASSYDRGGTEAFF
V gene: TRBV18; CDR3 length: 16; D gene: TRBD2; clone size: .; J gene: TRBJ2-4; CDR3 DNA: TGTGCCAGCTCCGGGCCCCTAGCGGGGGGCAGGGACATTCAGTACTTC; CDR3 protein: CASSGPLAGGRDIQYF
V gene: TRBV7-3; CDR3 length: 14; D gene: .; clone size: .; J gene: TRBJ2-3; CDR3 DNA: TGTGCCAGCAGCATAGGGTCAGGGTCGGATACGCAGTATTTT; CDR3 protein: CASSIGSGSDTQYF
V gene: TRBV10-2; CDR3 length: 15; D gene: TRBD1; clone size: .; J gene: TRBJ1-5; CDR3 DNA: TGCGCCAGCAGTGCCGGGACAGAGCCATCGCAGCCCCAGCATTTT; CDR3 protein: CASSAGTEPSQPQHF
V gene: TRBV19; CDR3 length: 13; D gene: TRBD1; clone size: few; J gene: TRBJ1-2; CDR3 DNA: TGTGCCAGTAGTATGGGACAGGGCTATGGCTACACCTTC; CDR3 protein: CASSMGQGYGYTF
V gene: TRBV13; CDR3 length: 12; D gene: .; clone size: .; J gene: TRBJ1-3; CDR3 DNA: TGTGCCAGCAGAAGACAGGAAGACACCATATATTTT; CDR3 protein: CASRRQEDTIYF
V gene: TRBV6-5; CDR3 length: 15; D gene: TRBD1; clone size: .; J gene: TRBJ1-5; CDR3 DNA: TGTGCCAGCAGTTCGGGACAGCTTAGCAATCAGCCCCAGCATTTT; CDR3 protein: CASSSGQLSNQPQHF
V gene: TRBV10-2; CDR3 length: 14; D gene: TRBD1; clone size: .; J gene: TRBJ2-7; CDR3 DNA: TGCGCCAGCAGTAGGGGGACAGGGAGCTACGAGCAGTACTTC; CDR3 protein: CASSRGTGSYEQYF
V gene: TRBV5-1; CDR3 length: 12; D gene: .; clone size: .; J gene: TRBJ2-1; CDR3 DNA: TGCGCCAGCAGCTTGAACGGGGATGAGCAGTTCTTC; CDR3 protein: CASSLNGDEQFF
V gene: TRBV20-1; CDR3 length: 14; D gene: .; clone size: once; J gene: TRBJ1-1; CDR3 DNA: TGCAGTGCTAGTAGGCGGACAGTGAACACTGAAGCTTTCTTT; CDR3 protein: CSASRRTVNTEAFF
V gene: TRBV7-8; CDR3 length: 18; D gene: TRBD2; clone size: .; J gene: TRBJ2-3; CDR3 DNA: TGTGCCAGCAGCTTAGCGGAGGGTCGCGGGGGGGCTACAGATACGCAGTATTTT; CDR3 protein: CASSLAEGRGGATDTQYF
V gene: TRBV19; CDR3 length: 14; D gene: TRBD1; clone size: once; J gene: TRBJ2-3; CDR3 DNA: TGTGCCAGTAGTGACAGGGGCGGCACAGATACGCAGTATTTT; CDR3 protein: CASSDRGGTDTQYF
V gene: TRBV5-4; CDR3 length: 16; D gene: .; clone size: .; J gene: TRBJ1-6; CDR3 DNA: TGTGCCAGCAGCTGCGTTCGGGGGGGACGAGTTTCACCCCTCCACTTT; CDR3 protein: CASSCVRGGRVSPLHF
V gene: TRBV29-1; CDR3 length: 12; D gene: TRBD1; clone size: .; J gene: TRBJ2-7; CDR3 DNA: TGCAGCGGGAAGACAGGGATCGCCGAGCAGTACTTC; CDR3 protein: CSGKTGIAEQYF
V gene: TRBV5-1; CDR3 length: 15; D gene: TRBD1; clone size: .; J gene: TRBJ2-7; CDR3 DNA: TGCGCCAGCAGCTTGGGGTCCGGGACAGCCTACGAGCAGTACTTC; CDR3 protein: CASSLGSGTAYEQYF
V gene: TRBV6-1; CDR3 length: 16; D gene: TRBD2; clone size: .; J gene: TRBJ2-1; CDR3 DNA: TGTGCCAGCAGTGGATCTAGCGGGGGGTTAAGGCCTGAGCAGTTCTTC; CDR3 protein: CASSGSSGGLRPEQFF
V gene: TRBV9; CDR3 length: 15; D gene: TRBD1; clone size: .; J gene: TRBJ1-1; CDR3 DNA: TGTGCCAGCAGCTTATCCGGGACAGGGAACACTGAAGCTTTCTTT; CDR3 protein: CASSLSGTGNTEAFF
V gene: TRBV7-2; CDR3 length: 15; D gene: .; clone size: .; J gene: TRBJ2-3; CDR3 DNA: TGTGCCAGCAGCCCCGGCGGGCGCGGCACAGATACGCAGTATTTT; CDR3 protein: CASSPGGRGTDTQYF
V gene: TRBV5-4; CDR3 length: 14; D gene: .; clone size: .; J gene: TRBJ2-1; CDR3 DNA: TGTGCCAGCAGTCTGGACATTGTCTACAATGAGCAGTTCTTC; CDR3 protein: CASSLDIVYNEQFF
V gene: TRBV19; CDR3 length: 15; D gene: .; clone size: .; J gene: TRBJ2-3; CDR3 DNA: TGTGCCAGTAGTATAGATAGGATAGCAACAGATACGCAGTATTTT; CDR3 protein: CASSIDRIATDTQYF
V gene: TRBV5-1; CDR3 length: 14; D gene: .; clone size: .; J gene: TRBJ2-1; CDR3 DNA: TGCGCCAGCAGCTTGGAGTTCGGGGGAAATGAGCAGTTCTTC; CDR3 protein: CASSLEFGGNEQFF
V gene: TRBV3-1/TRBV3-2; CDR3 length: 13; D gene: TRBD2; clone size: .; J gene: TRBJ2-1; CDR3 DNA: TGTGCCAGCAGCCCCACTAGCGGGGGGGCCGCGTTCTTC; CDR3 protein: CASSPTSGGAAFF
V gene: TRBV10-3; CDR3 length: 15; D gene: .; clone size: .; J gene: TRBJ2-7; CDR3 DNA: TGTGCCATCAGTGAGTCTGCAGGGGGGATCTACGAGCAGTACTTC; CDR3 protein: CAISESAGGIYEQYF
V gene: TRBV6-6; CDR3 length: 13; D gene: .; clone size: .; J gene: TRBJ2-7; CDR3 DNA: TGTGCCAGCAGTTCAGGACAGCTCTACGAGCAGTACTTC; CDR3 protein: CASSSGQLYEQYF
V gene: TRBV14; CDR3 length: 15; D gene: TRBD2; clone size: .; J gene: TRBJ2-7; CDR3 DNA: TGTGCCAGCAGCCATTGGACTAGCGGCTCCTACGAGCAGTACTTC; CDR3 protein: CASSHWTSGSYEQYF
V gene: TRBV6-6; CDR3 length: 15; D gene: .; clone size: few; J gene: TRBJ1-6; CDR3 DNA: TGTGCCAGCAGGCCCCGGGGAGGGGCTAATTCACCCCTCCACTTT; CDR3 protein: CASRPRGGANSPLHF
V gene: TRBV2; CDR3 length: 16; D gene: TRBD1; clone size: few; J gene: TRBJ1-3; CDR3 DNA: TGTGCCAGCAGTGAACTCCCGACAGGGGTAGGAAACACCATATATTTT; CDR3 protein: CASSELPTGVGNTIYF
V gene: TRBV4-1; CDR3 length: 16; D gene: TRBD2; clone size: .; J gene: TRBJ2-1; CDR3 DNA: TGCGCCAGCAGCCAAGATTCTAGCGGGTCCTACAATGAGCAGTTCTTC; CDR3 protein: CASSQDSSGSYNEQFF
V gene: TRBV5-4; CDR3 length: 16; D gene: TRBD2; clone size: .; J gene: TRBJ2-3; CDR3 DNA: TGTGCCAGCAGCAGGGGGGGTAGCGGGGGCACAGATACGCAGTATTTT; CDR3 protein: CASSRGGSGGTDTQYF
V gene: TRBV29-1; CDR3 length: 14; D gene: TRBD1; clone size: once; J gene: TRBJ1-1; CDR3 DNA: TGCAGCGTTGGGGGGGGACAGGGCAACACTGAAGCTTTCTTT; CDR3 protein: CSVGGGQGNTEAFF
V gene: TRBV24-1; CDR3 length: 16; D gene: TRBD2; clone size: .; J gene: TRBJ2-1; CDR3 DNA: TGTGCCACCAGTGACCCCTCAGCGGGGGGGCCAGATGAGCAGTTCTTC; CDR3 protein: CATSDPSAGGPDEQFF
V gene: TRBV2; CDR3 length: 14; D gene: TRBD1; clone size: .; J gene: TRBJ1-5; CDR3 DNA: TGTGCCAGCAGGGACAGGATTGGCAATCAGCCCCAGCATTTT; CDR3 protein: CASRDRIGNQPQHF
V gene: TRBV11-3; CDR3 length: 19; D gene: .; clone size: few; J gene: TRBJ2-1; CDR3 DNA: TGTGCCAGCAGCTTAGGGCGGGGAGTTGGGGGAAGCTCCTACAATGAGCAGTTCTTC; CDR3 protein: CASSLGRGVGGSSYNEQFF
V gene: TRBV2; CDR3 length: 13; D gene: .; clone size: .; J gene: TRBJ1-1; CDR3 DNA: TGTGCCAGCAAGAGGCTCAAGAACACTGAAGCTTTCTTT; CDR3 protein: CASKRLKNTEAFF
V gene: TRBV5-1; CDR3 length: 15; D gene: TRBD1; clone size: .; J gene: TRBJ1-5; CDR3 DNA: TGCGCCAGCAGAAGGGGGACAGAGAGAAATCAGCCCCAGCATTTT; CDR3 protein: CASRRGTERNQPQHF
V gene: TRBV7-2; CDR3 length: 15; D gene: .; clone size: .; J gene: TRBJ1-2; CDR3 DNA: TGTGCCAGCAGCTTTGGAACAGAGAATAACTATGGCTACACCTTC; CDR3 protein: CASSFGTENNYGYTF
V gene: TRBV3-1/TRBV3-2; CDR3 length: 16; D gene: .; clone size: .; J gene: TRBJ2-6; CDR3 DNA: TGTGCCAGCAGCCCGGACACATCCTCTGGGGCCAACGTCCTGACTTTC; CDR3 protein: CASSPDTSSGANVLTF
V gene: TRBV30; CDR3 length: 13; D gene: TRBD1; clone size: .; J gene: TRBJ2-3; CDR3 DNA: TGTGCCTGCGCGACAGGGGGCACAGATACGCAGTATTTT; CDR3 protein: CACATGGTDTQYF
V gene: TRBV5-1; CDR3 length: 15; D gene: .; clone size: .; J gene: TRBJ2-2; CDR3 DNA: TGCGCCAGCAGCTTGGGACACCTCGGCACCGGGGAGCTGTTTTTT; CDR3 protein: CASSLGHLGTGELFF
V gene: TRBV5-1; CDR3 length: 15; D gene: TRBD2; clone size: .; J gene: TRBJ2-1; CDR3 DNA: TGCGCCAGCAGCTTGCGAGCGGGGGGGCGGTATGAGCAGTTCTTC; CDR3 protein: CASSLRAGGRYEQFF
V gene: TRBV10-3; CDR3 length: 14; D gene: .; clone size: .; J gene: TRBJ2-3; CDR3 DNA: TGTGCCATCACCCCCCAGGGATGTAAAGATACGCAGTATTTT; CDR3 protein: CAITPQGCKDTQYF
V gene: TRBV19; CDR3 length: 14; D gene: TRBD1; clone size: .; J gene: TRBJ2-5; CDR3 DNA: TGTGCCAGTAGTATGGGAGGACAGGGGATGGCCCAGTACTTC; CDR3 protein: CASSMGGQGMAQYF